This T cell receptor beta chain came from a study of T-cell reconstitution after alpha-beta-depleted transplantation in children. Study-wide points: It was newly produced T cells that mostly accounted for T-cell counts and diversity one year after transplant.

Per the germline V gene, CDR1 is ENHRY and CDR2 is SYGVKD. Trimming removed 7 bases from V and 6 bases from J; junction bases left unmatched: 9. This CDR3 contains 16 residues. Details on this clonotype: The antigen is unknown.

TCRbeta library preparation incorporated unique molecular identifiers. TCRdb re-derived calls from the PCR reads in MiXCR, one entry per CDR3 protein. The sample carries 450,000 to 700,000 distinct CDR3 sequences, 25% to 30% recorded once. V usage is TRBV10-3 and J usage is TRBJ2-1; TRBD2 matches 13 bases. The clonotype originates from a boy under two years old with Wiskott-Aldrich syndrome, due to receive a stem cell transplant. The sample in question was PBMCs, obtained before TCRalphabeta/CD19-depleted stem cell transplant. CDR3 amino acids: CAITSLTSGRSNEQFF. CDR3 nucleotides: TGTGCCATCACTTCCTTGACTAGCGGGAGGTCCAATGAGCAGTTCTTC.